Presented here are 13 T cell receptor beta chains from one specimen sequenced in a study of OX40 agonist ivuxolimab in advanced cancers. Method: immunoSEQ multiplex PCR; TCRdb's copy keeps in-frame clones and lacks some. This table has 55,000 to 70,000 clones, over 75% appearing once. The input for sequencing was CD4+ or CD8+ T cells sorted from blood, taken in a trial of the OX40 agonist ivuxolimab. These receptors originate from an adult with an advanced solid tumor such as melanoma, head and neck, liver or kidney cancer.

This clone counts as medium-sized. V and J are TRBV6-6 and TRBJ1-1; D uncertain. Germline loops: CDR1 MNHNY, CDR2 SVGAGI (reference sequence). The CDR3 is 12 amino acids. Deletions cut 11 bases from V and 2 bases from J, with 12 bases between. Written as DNA, the CDR3 is TGTGCCCGAGTGACGGTTAACACTGAAGCTTTCTTT. Residues: CARVTVNTEAFF.

This chain links TRBV7-3 with TRBJ2-5; no firm D call. The CDR3 consists of 13 residues. Germline values: CDR1 SGHTA, CDR2 FQGTGA. Trimming cost V 2 bases and J 5 bases, with 9 bases left between them. The CDR3 DNA sequence: TGTGCCAGCAGCTTATCCCTCCGGGAGACCCAGTACTTC. This encodes CASSLSLRETQYF.

This clone was counted a single time. The chain recombines TRBV5-1 with TRBJ2-5; TRBD2 aligns across 7 bases. Trimming cost V 1 base and J 5 bases; bases outside gene matches: 11. The germline gives CDR1 SGHRS, CDR2 YFSETQ. The CDR3 runs 16 residues. The CDR3 DNA reads TGCGCCAGCAGCTTGTCCGTTTTAACTAGCGTGGAGACCCAGTACTTC. Translated, it gives CASSLSVLTSVETQYF.

This clone has only one observation. The V gene is TRBV29-1, the J gene TRBJ2-3; D is undetermined. The CDR3 has 12 amino acids. V lost 5 bases, J lost 0 bases, and 6 bases lay in between. Germline V lookup: CDR1 SQVTM, CDR2 ANQGSEA. The CDR3 loop is CSVRGSTDTQYF. The CDR3 DNA is TGCAGCGTTCGCGGTAGCACAGATACGCAGTATTTT.

CDR3 nucleotide sequence: TGTGCCTGGAGTGTAGGGCAGGGGTGGGATTCACCCCTCCACTTT. It is translated as CAWSVGQGWDSPLHF. This chain joins TRBV30 and TRBJ1-6; D may be TRBD1 (6 bases). V was cut by 0 bases and J by 8 bases, with 14 bases left in between. The CDR3 has 15 amino acids. Per the germline V gene, CDR1 is GTSNPN and CDR2 is SVGIG (reference sequence).

This rearrangement joins TRBV10-3 to TRBJ2-2; D call uncertain. CDR3 length: 13 amino acids. Germline-derived CDR1 and CDR2 are ENHRY and SYGVKD. The ends were cut back, 8 bases at V and 4 bases at J, with 11 bases in the middle. CDR3 region: CAIRSTATGELFF. The CDR3 DNA reads as TGTGCCATCCGATCTACGGCCACCGGGGAGCTGTTTTTT.

Written as DNA, the CDR3 is TGTGCCAGCAGCCAAGAGAGAAATAGCGGGGTGCGGGATACGCAGTATTTT. It encodes CASSQERNSGVRDTQYF. This sequence joins TRBV4-2 and TRBJ2-3; 8 positions agree with TRBD2. Germline CDR1 is LGHNA and CDR2 is YNFKEQ. The V segment lost 0 bases and the J segment 6 bases; nucleotides outside the gene matches: 11. The length of the CDR3 is 17 residues.

This clone showed up many times. The chain has TRBV6-6 and TRBJ2-3; D not certain. Germline V CDR1 and CDR2: MNHNY, SVGAGI (reference sequence). Trimming took 6 bases from V and 2 from J, leaving 12 bases between them. The CDR3 runs 14 residues. The CDR3 here is CASSANDPTDTQYF. The CDR3 DNA reads as TGTGCCAGCAGCGCCAACGACCCCACAGATACGCAGTATTTT.

The chain recombines TRBV2 with TRBJ2-7, with 11 nucleotides matching TRBD2. The junction had 10 bases not matched to a gene; V was cut back by 10 bases and J by 2 bases. This CDR3 spans 15 amino acids. Germline V gives CDR1 SNHLY, CDR2 FYNNEI. Written as DNA, the CDR3 is TGTGCCACCGCCCCTTCGACTAGCGGGGCCTACGAGCAGTACTTC. This gives the protein CATAPSTSGAYEQYF.

The V call is TRBV30, the J call TRBJ1-5; 10 nucleotides align to TRBD1. Germline CDR1 and CDR2: GTSNPN and SVGIG (reference sequence). The J segment lost 3 bases and the V segment lost 3 bases, leaving 8 bases of the junction unmatched. This CDR3 is built from 16 residues. CDR3 region: CAWSSGTGATNQPQHF. The CDR3 DNA sequence: TGTGCCTGGAGCTCCGGGACAGGGGCTACCAATCAGCCCCAGCATTTT. The full variable domain, rest sourced from reference TRBV30 and TRBJ1-5, is SQTIHQWPATLVQPVGSPLSLECTVEGTSNPNLYWYRQAAGRGLQLLFYSVGIGQISSEVPQNLSASRPQDRQFILSSKKLLLSDSGFYLCAWSSGTGATNQPQHFGDGTRLSIL.

The chain employs TRBV2 and TRBJ1-5; no reliable D call. The CDR3 totals 14 residues. Trimming left V 8 bases short and J 5 bases short, with 16 bases between. CDR1 SNHLY and CDR2 FYNNEI come from the germline V gene. This CDR3 is CASGPMLLDQPQHF. The CDR3 region has the DNA TGTGCCAGCGGTCCAATGTTGTTGGATCAGCCCCAGCATTTT.

In nucleotides, the CDR3 is TGTGCCAGCAGTCGAAGGGGGGCGGCTTTCGAGCAGTACTTC. Translation gives CASSRRGAAFEQYF. This chain links TRBV27 with TRBJ2-5, with D tentatively TRBD1 or TRBD2 (6 bases each). The closer fit of TRBJ2-7 to the DNA end suggests the J call may be wrong. CDR1 is MNHEY and CDR2 is SMNVEV in the germline V gene (reference sequence). The CDR3 covers 14 residues.

J is TRBJ1-5 and V is TRBV30; D is possibly TRBD1 (6 bases). Trimming stripped 0 bases from V and 9 bases from J, with 12 bases between. This CDR3 is built from 13 residues. The germline CDR1 and CDR2 sequences are GTSNPN and SVGIG (reference sequence). The CDR3 loop reads CAWSVQGLGPQHF. The CDR3 DNA sequence: TGTGCCTGGAGTGTACAGGGATTAGGGCCCCAGCATTTT.